The 28 T cell receptor beta chains below were found in one sample sequenced in a study of blood T cell repertoires in COVID-19. Clones were sequenced by immunoSEQ multiplex PCR, and TCRdb holds only the in-frame ones, with some missing. This sample has about 300,000 clones, with around 89% found just once. The sequencing sample was made of peripheral blood. Receptors originate from a woman younger than 45 who had recovered from COVID-19.

This chain uses TRBV19 with TRBJ1-6; TRBD1 agrees at 10 bases. The germline gives CDR1 LNHDA, CDR2 SQIVND (reference sequence). This CDR3 has 16 amino acids. The trim removed 5 bases at V and 9 bases at J, leaving 10 bases unmatched. The CDR3 region has the DNA TGTGCCAGTAGTTTTAGACAGGGGGCGAGTCCTTCACCCCTCCACTTT. As protein: CASSFRQGASPSPLHF.

The J gene is TRBJ2-7, the V gene TRBV5-5; perhaps TRBD1 as D (5 bases). V lost 1 base and J 1 base, leaving 9 bases between the germline ends. Per the germline V gene, CDR1 is SGHKS and CDR2 is YYEKEE (reference sequence). CDR3 size: 14 residues. The CDR3 is CASSLIQGSYEQYF. CDR3 DNA sequence: TGTGCCAGCAGCTTGATCCAGGGATCCTACGAGCAGTACTTC.

The CDR3 reads CASGTVSYEQYF. The CDR3 bases are TGTGCCAGTGGGACAGTCTCCTACGAGCAGTACTTC. V usage is TRBV6-4 and J usage is TRBJ2-7; 7 bases line up with TRBD1. Germline assignment: CDR1 MRHNA and CDR2 SNTAGT. CDR3 length: 12 residues. Trimming took 9 bases from V and 0 from J; bases not matched to a gene: 2.

The V and J genes are TRBV12-3 or TRBV12-4 and TRBJ2-7; D uncertain. V shed 5 bases and J shed 5 bases, with 13 bases lying between them. The CDR3 runs to 13 residues. CDR3 sequence (DNA): TGTGCCAGCAGTATTAGCATCCTGGACGAGCAGTACTTC. Translated: CASSISILDEQYF.

J is TRBJ2-5 and V is TRBV5-1, with TRBD1 matching 8 bases. V dropped 7 bases and J dropped 0; count of bases not matched to a gene: 8. The CDR3 is 15 amino acids. Germline CDR1 and CDR2: SGHRS and YFSETQ. The DNA for the CDR3 is TGCGCCAGCGGAACCTCAGGGGGCTACCAAGAGACCCAGTACTTC. It encodes CASGTSGGYQETQYF.

This clone was seen a single time. This sequence joins TRBV3-1 (or the pseudogene TRBV3-2) and TRBJ2-3, with TRBD2 identical over 13 bases. Losses at the gene ends were 4 bases for V and 12 bases for J; bases not matched to a gene: 7. This CDR3 is built from 14 residues. CDR1 and CDR2 (germline): LGHDT, YNNKEL (reference sequence). The DNA of the CDR3 is TGTGCCAGCAGCCCCGGGACTAGCGGGGTTTTTCAGTATTTT. It yields the protein CASSPGTSGVFQYF.

The rearrangement uses TRBV7-7 and TRBJ2-2, with a possible D match to TRBD2 (5 bases). This CDR3 region has 15 residues. Germline V gene data show CDR1 as SSHAT and CDR2 as FNYEAQ (reference sequence). V was trimmed by 5 bases and J by 5 bases, leaving 15 bases between them. CDR3 amino acids: CASSRTGVGTGELFF. DNA of the CDR3: TGTGCCAGCAGCAGAACCGGGGTAGGAACCGGGGAGCTGTTTTTT.

The chain links TRBV5-1 to TRBJ1-1, with 9 bases lining up with TRBD1. The CDR3 has 14 residues. In germline, CDR1 is SGHRS, CDR2 YFSETQ. Unmatched junction bases numbered 1, after V lost 3 bases and J lost 1 base. The CDR3 is CASSWDRANTEAFF. In DNA, the CDR3 is TGCGCCAGCAGCTGGGACAGGGCGAACACTGAAGCTTTCTTT.

This chain joins TRBV19 and TRBJ1-5; D unclear. Germline CDR1 reads LNHDA; CDR2 reads SQIVND (reference sequence). V gave up 3 bases and J gave up 6 bases, with 6 bases separating them. The CDR3 runs to 12 residues. Here the CDR3 DNA reads TGTGCCAGTAGTATTATTCTTCAGCCCCAGCATTTT. It encodes CASSIILQPQHF.

The chain combines TRBV7-2 with TRBJ2-7, with a possible D match to TRBD1 (6 bases). Deletions cut 3 bases from V and 3 bases from J, with 12 bases between. Germline loops: CDR1 SGHTA, CDR2 FQGNSA. The CDR3 has 14 residues. CDR3 sequence reads: CASSFQSGDYEQYF. As DNA, the CDR3 is TGTGCCAGCAGCTTTCAGTCAGGGGACTACGAGCAGTACTTC.

The rearrangement joins TRBV6-5 to TRBJ2-7; a possible D gene is TRBD2 (6 bases). Trimming pared 4 bases from V and 2 bases from J, leaving 12 bases between. Germline V gives CDR1 MNHEY, CDR2 SVGAGI. The CDR3 has 14 amino acids. The CDR3 sequence: CASSSRDSAYEQYF. CDR3 sequence (DNA): TGTGCCAGCAGTTCGCGGGACTCCGCCTACGAGCAGTACTTC.

The chain has TRBV6-2 or TRBV6-3 and TRBJ1-5; D unclear. CDR1 and CDR2 (germline): MNHEY, SVGEGT. CDR3 size: 13 residues. Trimming cost V 5 bases and J 1 base, with 6 bases left between them. The chain's CDR3 is CASSQQSNQPQHF. The CDR3 DNA is TGTGCCAGCAGTCAACAGAGCAATCAGCCCCAGCATTTT.

The CDR3 coding sequence is TGTGCCAGCAGCCAAGACCCCGGGGCTGGGGCCAACGTCCTGACTTTC. Protein sequence: CASSQDPGAGANVLTF. The genes are TRBV3-1 (or the pseudogene TRBV3-2) and TRBJ2-6, with D possibly TRBD2 on 5 matching bases. The length of the CDR3 is 16 residues. CDR1 is LGHDT and CDR2 is YNNKEL in the germline V gene (reference sequence). Between the trimmed V and J ends, which lost 0 bases and 2 bases, there was a span of 8 bases.

V is TRBV19 and J is TRBJ2-7; 10 bases are shared with TRBD1. CDR1 LNHDA and CDR2 SQIVND come from the germline V gene (reference sequence). J was trimmed by 1 base and V by 6 bases; bases with no gene match: 6. This CDR3 region has 15 residues. The CDR3 reads CASSSTGGESYEQYF. The CDR3, as DNA: TGTGCCAGTAGCTCGACAGGGGGCGAATCCTACGAGCAGTACTTC.

V and J are TRBV28 and TRBJ1-2; possibly TRBD1 for D (6 bases). Germline V gives CDR1 MDHEN, CDR2 SYDVKM. The CDR3 spans 16 residues. Trimming pared 3 bases from V and 8 bases from J, leaving 22 bases between. The CDR3 region is CASSFSGTHSSYGYTF. The DNA for the CDR3 is TGTGCCAGCAGTTTTTCGGGGACACATAGCTCCTACGGCTACACCTTC.

The CDR3 sequence is CSASKTGGTEAFF. The CDR3 region has the DNA TGCAGTGCTAGTAAGACAGGGGGCACTGAAGCTTTCTTT. The J gene is TRBJ1-1, the V gene TRBV20-1; the match to TRBD1 covers 9 bases. With V trimmed by 3 bases and J by 4 bases, 3 bases remained unmatched. Per the germline V gene, CDR1 is DFQATT and CDR2 is SNEGSKA (reference sequence). This CDR3 is built from 13 residues.

The chain carries TRBV15 and TRBJ1-5; 8 bases map to TRBD1. This CDR3 region has 14 residues. From germline, CDR1 is LNHNV and CDR2 YYDKDF (reference sequence). Germline trimming cut 3 bases from V and 6 bases from J; bases unmatched to any gene: 4. CDR3 sequence: CATSSQGARQPQHF. The CDR3, as DNA: TGTGCCACCAGCAGCCAGGGGGCTCGTCAGCCCCAGCATTTT.

The V gene is TRBV5-1, the J gene TRBJ2-1; 11 bases fit TRBD2. V was pared by 0 bases and J by 9 bases, with 11 bases of the junction left unmatched. Per germline, CDR1 SGHRS and CDR2 YFSETQ. The CDR3 sequence is 17 residues long. CDR3 in amino acids: CASSLELAGAHGGEQFF. The CDR3 coding sequence is TGCGCCAGCAGCTTGGAACTAGCGGGGGCGCATGGGGGTGAGCAGTTCTTC.

The rearrangement links TRBV20-1 to TRBJ1-1; D is unclear. Germline values: CDR1 DFQATT, CDR2 SNEGSKA (reference sequence). The ends were cut back, 4 bases at V and 5 bases at J, with 5 bases in the middle. The CDR3 runs 10 residues. The CDR3 bases are TGCAGTGCTACCGGGACTGAAGCTTTCTTT. Protein sequence: CSATGTEAFF.

The chain has TRBV2 and TRBJ2-3, with 10 nucleotides matching TRBD1. Trimming at V came to 3 bases and at J to 5 bases, leaving 5 bases not matched to a gene. Germline V gene lookup returns CDR1 SNHLY and CDR2 FYNNEI. The CDR3 runs 15 residues. The CDR3 loop is CASSEGTGAGDTQYF. CDR3 bases: TGTGCCAGCAGTGAGGGGACAGGGGCTGGAGATACGCAGTATTTT.

The chain carries TRBV28 and TRBJ2-5, with 8 positions matching TRBD1. CDR1 is MDHEN and CDR2 is SYDVKM in the germline V gene. Unmatched junction bases numbered 4, after V lost 7 bases and J lost 3 bases. This CDR3 comprises 13 residues. This chain's CDR3 is CASTLDREETQYF. CDR3 DNA: TGTGCCAGCACCCTGGACAGGGAAGAGACCCAGTACTTC.

The chain has TRBV10-3 and TRBJ1-2; TRBD1 is a possible D gene (5 bases). The CDR3 sequence is 13 residues long. Looked up from germline, CDR1 is ENHRY and CDR2 is SYGVKD. Trimming took off 9 bases at V and 1 base at J, with 12 bases between the two ends. The CDR3 region has the DNA TGTGCCATACCGGCGGGGGATAACTATGGCTACACCTTC. It yields the protein CAIPAGDNYGYTF.

The chain links TRBV28 to TRBJ2-1; no reliable D call. Trimming took 6 bases from V and 6 from J, leaving 12 bases between them. This CDR3 is 13 amino acids long. The germline V gene has CDR1 MDHEN and CDR2 SYDVKM. CDR3 loop: CASRWPTGNEQFF. In DNA, the CDR3 is TGTGCCAGCAGATGGCCAACGGGCAATGAGCAGTTCTTC.

The V gene is TRBV28, the J gene TRBJ1-4; weak D call: TRBD1 (5 bases). This CDR3 is built from 13 residues. With 2 bases removed from V and 8 bases from J, the gap between germline ends came to 9 bases. Per germline, CDR1 MDHEN and CDR2 SYDVKM. CDR3 DNA sequence: TGTGCCAGCAGTTTACAGGGATACGAAAAACTGTTTTTT. It specifies CASSLQGYEKLFF. Variable domain in full (rest from reference TRBV28 and TRBJ1-4): DVKVTQSSRYLVKRTGEKVFLECVQDMDHENMFWYRQDPGLGLRLIYFSYDVKMKEKGDIPEGYSVSREKKERFSLILESASTNQTSMYLCASSLQGYEKLFFGSGTQLSVL.

The rearrangement uses TRBV10-3 and TRBJ2-2, with 11 bases lining up with TRBD1. The germline V gene encodes CDR1 ENHRY and CDR2 SYGVKD. Unmatched junction bases numbered 18, after V lost 0 bases and J lost 3 bases. The CDR3 length is 22 residues. CDR3: CAISESTRFGTGGRRYTGELFF. In nucleotides, the CDR3 is TGTGCCATCAGTGAGTCGACTAGGTTTGGGACAGGGGGGCGCCGGTACACCGGGGAGCTGTTTTTT.

The chain recombines TRBV6-2 or TRBV6-3 with TRBJ2-3; 10 nucleotides match TRBD2. V lost 2 bases and J lost 5; bases outside the gene matches: 4. The CDR3 has 15 amino acids. The V gene's germline CDR1 is MNHEY and CDR2 SVGEGT. CDR3 DNA: TGTGCCAGCAGTTACGAGCGGGGGGGCCTAGATACGCAGTATTTT. This gives the protein CASSYERGGLDTQYF.

This chain uses TRBV28 with TRBJ2-1; TRBD2 matches at 13 bases. Per the germline V gene, CDR1 is MDHEN and CDR2 is SYDVKM. V was pared by 6 bases and J by 5 bases, with 4 bases of the junction left unmatched. The CDR3 is made up of 15 amino acids. The CDR3 nucleotides read TGTGCCAGCAGACTAGCGGGGGGGCCTAACAATGAGCAGTTCTTC. Residues: CASRLAGGPNNEQFF.

V usage is TRBV5-1 and J usage is TRBJ2-2, with D possibly TRBD1 on 5 matching bases. Germline values: CDR1 SGHRS, CDR2 YFSETQ. There are 13 residues in the CDR3. Trimming removed 0 bases at V and 7 bases at J, with 7 bases between. Here the CDR3 reads CASSLEGNGELFF. In DNA form, the CDR3 reads TGCGCCAGCAGCTTGGAGGGGAACGGGGAGCTGTTTTTT.